The 24 T cell receptor beta chains in this list originate from one sample, sequenced in a study of T cell responses to AZD1222 COVID-19 vaccine. Using immunoSEQ multiplex PCR, the repertoire was profiled, and TCRdb retains in-frame clones only, with some absent. This table has 95,000 to 130,000 clones, 88% appearing once. The sample here was peripheral blood, taken on day 0 of AZD1222 vaccination. The receptors were gathered from an adult in good health.

The V call is TRBV3-1 (or the pseudogene TRBV3-2), the J call TRBJ2-7; tentative D call: TRBD1 (5 bases). Germline lookup yields CDR1 LGHDT and CDR2 YNNKEL (reference sequence). Trimming pared 0 bases from V and 9 bases from J, leaving 12 bases between. This CDR3 comprises 13 residues. In nucleotides, the CDR3 is TGTGCCAGCAGCCAAGATAAGGGGTCAGGGCAGTACTTC. Amino acids: CASSQDKGSGQYF.

This rearrangement joins TRBV30 to TRBJ2-7; TRBD2 matches at 12 bases. Unmatched junction bases numbered 6, after V lost 2 bases and J lost 4 bases. This CDR3 spans 15 amino acids. CDR1 is GTSNPN and CDR2 is SVGIG in the germline V gene (reference sequence). DNA of the CDR3: TGTGCCTGGAGTCCTAGCGGGAGGGAATCATACGAGCAGTACTTC. It specifies CAWSPSGRESYEQYF.

The chain links TRBV6-5 to TRBJ1-1; weak D call: TRBD1 (5 bases). In germline, CDR1 is MNHEY, CDR2 SVGAGI. This CDR3 is built from 14 residues. V lost 6 bases and J 1 base, leaving 12 bases between the germline ends. The CDR3 sequence is CASSRGATNTEAFF. The CDR3 nucleotides read TGTGCCAGCAGCCGAGGGGCCACGAACACTGAAGCTTTCTTT.

CDR3 amino acids: CASSSIGQGSSYEQYF. The CDR3 bases are TGTGCCAGCAGCTCCATCGGACAGGGAAGCTCCTACGAGCAGTACTTC. The chain joins TRBV6-2 or TRBV6-3 to TRBJ2-7; 8 bases are a match to TRBD1. The CDR3 length is 16 residues. The junction had 10 bases not matched to a gene; V was cut back by 6 bases and J by 0 bases. CDR1 and CDR2 (germline): MNHEY, SVGEGT.

The chain has TRBV15 and TRBJ2-7; no definite D call. Trimming pared 1 base from V and 5 bases from J, leaving 9 bases between. The germline gives CDR1 LNHNV, CDR2 YYDKDF (reference sequence). The CDR3 length is 13 residues. The CDR3 reads CATSRGGVHEQYF. CDR3 DNA: TGTGCCACCAGCAGAGGTGGGGTCCACGAGCAGTACTTC. Full variable domain (outside the CDR3, taken from reference TRBV15 and TRBJ2-7): DAMVIQNPRYQVTQFGKPVTLSCSQTLNHNVMYWYQQKSSQAPKLLFHYYDKDFNNEADTPDNFQSRRPNTSFCFLDIRSPGLGDTAMYLCATSRGGVHEQYFGPGTRLTVT.

This rearrangement joins TRBV4-3 to TRBJ1-2; 7 nucleotides match TRBD1. Germline V lookup: CDR1 LGHNA, CDR2 YSLEER. This CDR3 contains 17 residues. After removal of 0 bases from V and 3 bases from J, the junction contained 10 bases not matched to a gene. CDR3 in DNA: TGCGCCAGCAGCCAAGACCCGGACAGGAACCGGTACTATGGCTACACCTTC. Its translation: CASSQDPDRNRYYGYTF.

J is TRBJ2-7 and V is TRBV6-5; D unresolved. Trimming cost V 2 bases and J 4 bases, with 15 bases left between them. This CDR3 is 15 amino acids long. Germline CDR1 is MNHEY and CDR2 is SVGAGI. CDR3 sequence reads: CASSYKGRFGYEQYF. CDR3 coding DNA: TGTGCCAGCAGTTACAAGGGCCGTTTCGGGTACGAGCAGTACTTC.

The chain couples TRBV19 to TRBJ2-2; D is possibly TRBD2 (6 bases). The germline V gene encodes CDR1 LNHDA and CDR2 SQIVND (reference sequence). V was pared by 7 bases and J by 0 bases, with 15 bases between. The length of the CDR3 is 16 residues. The CDR3 sequence: CASTQTGGSNTGELFF. In nucleotides, the CDR3 is TGTGCCAGTACCCAGACTGGGGGGTCGAACACCGGGGAGCTGTTTTTT.

The chain employs TRBV5-1 and TRBJ2-3, with 8 bases lining up with TRBD2. From germline, CDR1 is SGHRS and CDR2 YFSETQ. The CDR3 is 17 residues long. With V trimmed by 2 bases and J by 5 bases, 13 bases remained unmatched. The CDR3 is CASSFLGLVAGQDTQYF. The CDR3 nucleotides are TGCGCCAGCAGCTTCTTAGGGTTGGTAGCGGGACAAGATACGCAGTATTTT. The whole variable domain, filled in from reference TRBV5-1 and TRBJ2-3, reads KAGVTQTPRYLIKTRGQQVTLSCSPISGHRSVSWYQQTPGQGLQFLFEYFSETQRNKGNFPGRFSGRQFSNSRSEMNVSTLELGDSALYLCASSFLGLVAGQDTQYFGPGTRLTVL.

The chain combines TRBV2 with TRBJ1-2; D not resolved. The CDR3 contains 12 residues. The germline V gene encodes CDR1 SNHLY and CDR2 FYNNEI. Between the trimmed V and J ends, which lost 2 bases and 8 bases, there was a span of 9 bases. The CDR3 loop reads CASSESGGGYTF. CDR3 DNA sequence: TGTGCCAGCAGTGAATCGGGAGGCGGCTACACCTTC.

The J gene is TRBJ1-2, the V gene TRBV3-1 (or the pseudogene TRBV3-2), with 8 positions matching TRBD1. The CDR3 is 14 residues long. V dropped 1 base and J dropped 8; count of bases not matched to a gene: 6. Germline CDR1 LGHDT, CDR2 YNNKEL (reference sequence). The CDR3 region is CASSQGQGARGYTF. The CDR3 DNA follows: TGTGCCAGCAGCCAAGGGCAGGGGGCTCGGGGCTACACCTTC.

The V call is TRBV27, the J call TRBJ2-3, with D possibly being TRBD2 (5 bases). The germline V gene has CDR1 MNHEY and CDR2 SMNVEV (reference sequence). The V end lost 2 bases, the J end lost 0 bases, and 9 bases lay between the germline ends. The CDR3 runs to 15 residues. Here the CDR3 reads CASSLLAASTDTQYF. DNA for the CDR3: TGTGCCAGCAGTTTACTAGCAGCTAGCACAGATACGCAGTATTTT.

The chain joins TRBV7-6 to TRBJ1-1; possible D gene TRBD1, 5 bases. The ends were cut back, 3 bases at V and 1 base at J, with 12 bases in the middle. Germline-derived CDR1 and CDR2 are SGHVS and FNYEAQ. The CDR3 runs to 15 residues. The CDR3 sequence: CASSFLLQGNTEAFF. The CDR3 DNA reads TGTGCCAGCAGCTTTCTCCTCCAGGGGAACACTGAAGCTTTCTTT.

The CDR3 reads CASSQGVTAGNTEAFF. The CDR3 DNA reads as TGTGCCAGCAGCCAAGGAGTGACAGCGGGAAACACTGAAGCTTTCTTT. The chain uses TRBV4-2 and TRBJ1-1; D is possibly TRBD1 (5 bases). The CDR3 totals 16 residues. Trimming shortened V by 1 base and J by 2 bases, and 14 bases separated the two germline ends. CDR1 and CDR2 (germline): LGHNA, YNFKEQ.

The chain employs TRBV3-1 (or the pseudogene TRBV3-2) and TRBJ2-3, with 16 bases lining up with TRBD2. The V segment lost 3 bases and the J segment 3 bases; nucleotides outside the gene matches: 9. The CDR3 loop spans 19 amino acids. The germline V gene encodes CDR1 LGHDT and CDR2 YNNKEL (reference sequence). The CDR3 DNA is TGTGCCAGCAGCCACACCGGGACTAGCGGGGGGGGAAGAACAGATACGCAGTATTTT. Translation: CASSHTGTSGGGRTDTQYF.

The V call is TRBV19, the J call TRBJ1-1, with TRBD1 matching over 10 bases. The CDR3 is 17 amino acids. Germline CDR1 reads LNHDA; CDR2 reads SQIVND (reference sequence). V lost 3 bases to trimming and J lost 0 bases; unmatched junction nucleotides: 7. The CDR3 protein is CASSIRGTGVLNTEAFF. The DNA for the CDR3 is TGTGCCAGTAGTATTAGAGGGACAGGGGTCCTGAACACTGAAGCTTTCTTT.

V gene TRBV7-2 combines with J gene TRBJ1-2; a possible D gene is TRBD1 (5 bases). The CDR3 is 14 residues long. In germline, CDR1 is SGHTA, CDR2 FQGNSA. With 1 base removed from V and 7 bases from J, the gap between germline ends came to 13 bases. The CDR3 sequence is CASSLERVTGGYTF. CDR3 sequence (DNA): TGTGCCAGCAGCTTAGAACGGGTAACAGGTGGCTACACCTTC.

The chain's CDR3 is CASSSYDPPTDTQYF. The DNA for the CDR3 is TGTGCCAGCAGTTCCTACGACCCCCCAACAGATACGCAGTATTTT. V gene TRBV6-5 combines with J gene TRBJ2-3, with no clear D. Per germline, CDR1 MNHEY and CDR2 SVGAGI. V gave up 4 bases and J gave up 3 bases, with 14 bases separating them. This CDR3 has 15 residues.

The V call is TRBV7-3, the J call TRBJ2-3, with 9 bases fitting TRBD2. Unmatched junction bases numbered 7, after V lost 11 bases and J lost 1 base. The germline gives CDR1 SGHTA, CDR2 FQGTGA. The CDR3 spans 14 residues. CDR3 in amino acids: CASGLAGRTDTQYF. The CDR3 DNA reads TGTGCCTCGGGGCTAGCGGGGCGCACAGATACGCAGTATTTT.

The V call is TRBV6-5, the J call TRBJ1-2; D unresolved. The CDR3 covers 16 residues. The V and J ends lost 0 bases and 0 bases respectively, with 11 bases between them. The germline gives CDR1 MNHEY, CDR2 SVGAGI. CDR3: CASSYSSGPPNYGYTF. The CDR3 nucleotides are TGTGCCAGCAGTTACTCATCCGGTCCCCCTAACTATGGCTACACCTTC.

J is TRBJ1-6 and V is TRBV19; weak D call: TRBD1 (6 bases). This CDR3 is 15 amino acids long. The germline gives CDR1 LNHDA, CDR2 SQIVND (reference sequence). V was cut by 7 bases and J by 0 bases, with 10 bases left in between. The CDR3, as DNA: TGTGCCAGTATGACAGGCAGCTCCTATAATTCACCCCTCCACTTT. Its protein product is CASMTGSSYNSPLHF.

Details on this clone: At one of its ends the junction is not consistent with the germline gene, which may arise from a read error. This rearrangement joins TRBV20-1 to TRBJ1-3, with D perhaps matching TRBD1 (6 bases). Per germline, CDR1 DFQATT and CDR2 SNEGSKA (reference sequence). The CDR3 has 11 amino acids. The DNA of the CDR3 is TGCAGTGCTAGAGACGATTGGACAGTGGGTTTT. Translation: CSARDDWTVGF.

J is TRBJ1-2 and V is TRBV5-6; D remains unclear. There are 14 residues in the CDR3. Trimming shortened V by 0 bases and J by 4 bases, and 10 bases separated the two germline ends. CDR1 and CDR2 from the germline V gene are SGHDT and YYEEEE. In DNA, the CDR3 is TGTGCCAGCAGCTTGGGGACGGCCGCCTATGGCTACACCTTC. Translating gives CASSLGTAAYGYTF.

V is TRBV3-1 (or the pseudogene TRBV3-2) and J is TRBJ1-1, with a tentative D call TRBD1 (6 bases). Germline V gives CDR1 LGHDT, CDR2 YNNKEL (reference sequence). This CDR3 has 11 residues. V was clipped by 8 bases and J by 6 bases, with 10 bases between them. CDR3 residues: CASSPGAEAFF. CDR3 sequence (DNA): TGTGCCAGCTCCCCAGGGGCTGAAGCTTTCTTT.